The 27 T cell receptor beta chains below all came from one sample that was sequenced in a study of T cell changes during pregnancy in multiple sclerosis. Profiled with immunoSEQ multiplex PCR; TCRdb holds only in-frame clones, not every one. The top ten clones hold approximately 2% of a sample with approximately 69,000 clones, around nine tenths of them seen once. The material was peripheral blood, obtained in the second trimester of pregnancy. The source of these receptors is a female donor in good health, enrolled as a control in a pregnancy study.

The gene calls are TRBV4-3 and TRBJ2-7; D perhaps matches TRBD1 (6 bases). The CDR3 totals 13 residues. Germline values: CDR1 LGHNA, CDR2 YSLEER. Trimming took 1 base from V and 2 from J, leaving 6 bases between them. DNA of the CDR3: TGCGCCAGCAGCCAAGGACAGGCCTACGAGCAGTACTTC. Translating it yields CASSQGQAYEQYF.

This chain links TRBV5-4 with TRBJ2-5; 12 bases match TRBD2. V was clipped by 2 bases and J by 5 bases; unmatched bases: 1. CDR1 and CDR2 (germline): SGHNT, YYREEE (reference sequence). The CDR3 loop spans 14 amino acids. The CDR3 here is CASSFGLAGETQYF. For the CDR3, the DNA is TGTGCCAGCAGCTTCGGACTAGCGGGGGAGACCCAGTACTTC.

The chain is built from TRBV7-2 and TRBJ1-1; D may be TRBD1 (5 bases). The CDR3 is 18 residues long. The germline V and J ends were trimmed by 1 base and 0 bases, with 18 bases remaining between them. Germline CDR1 and CDR2: SGHTA and FQGNSA. DNA of the CDR3: TGTGCCAGCAGCTTAGTCGGTCGGGGGGGAGTCATGAACACTGAAGCTTTCTTT. It codes for CASSLVGRGGVMNTEAFF.

CDR3 DNA: TGCGCCAGCAGCCAAGATTTGGGACTAGCGGCCACCGGGGAGCTGTTTTTT. This translates into CASSQDLGLAATGELFF. The gene calls are TRBV4-3 and TRBJ2-2; 11 positions match TRBD2. Looked up from germline, CDR1 is LGHNA and CDR2 is YSLEER. Trimming took 0 bases from V and 4 from J; bases not matched to a gene: 4. CDR3 size: 17 residues.

V and J are TRBV10-2 and TRBJ2-7; no clear D. Trimming removed 2 bases from V and 2 bases from J, with 4 bases in between. This CDR3 spans 12 amino acids. Germline assignment: CDR1 WSHSY and CDR2 SAAADI. CDR3 sequence (DNA): TGCGCCAGCAGTGAGCCCACCTACGAGCAGTACTTC. Translation: CASSEPTYEQYF.

This clone has just one count. The gene calls are TRBV5-6 and TRBJ2-1; a possible D gene is TRBD1 (5 bases). V was clipped by 4 bases and J by 13 bases, with 15 bases between them. CDR1 is SGHDT, CDR2 YYEEEE, per germline. The CDR3 consists of 12 residues. CDR3 bases: TGTGCCAGCAGCCAAACAGGTCCATCTCAGTTCTTC. Protein sequence: CASSQTGPSQFF. The variable domain in full, completed from reference TRBV5-6 and TRBJ2-1, reads DAGVTQSPTHLIKTRGQQVTLRCSPKSGHDTVSWYQQALGQGPQFIFQYYEEEERQRGNFPDRFSGHQFPNYSSELNVNALLLGDSALYLCASSQTGPSQFFGPGTRLTVL.

This clone was seen only a few times. The rearrangement uses TRBV10-3 and TRBJ1-5; perhaps TRBD1 as D (6 bases). V was trimmed by 2 bases and J by 6 bases, leaving 8 bases between them. CDR1 is ENHRY, CDR2 SYGVKD, per germline. The CDR3 is made up of 13 amino acids. This CDR3 reads CAISENRAQPQHF. The CDR3 DNA is TGTGCCATCAGTGAGAACAGGGCTCAGCCCCAGCATTTT.

The rearrangement links TRBV4-2 to TRBJ1-1; no firm D call. Trimming cost V 0 bases and J 5 bases, with 13 bases left between them. The CDR3 contains 15 residues. Germline V gene lookup returns CDR1 LGHNA and CDR2 YNFKEQ. The CDR3 spells CASSQDWQAKTEAFF. The DNA of the CDR3 is TGTGCCAGCAGCCAAGATTGGCAGGCGAAGACTGAAGCTTTCTTT.

The V gene is TRBV10-3, the J gene TRBJ2-3; D is possibly TRBD2 (5 bases). V lost 4 bases and J lost 1, with 12 bases in between. CDR1 and CDR2 from the germline V gene are ENHRY and SYGVKD. This CDR3 contains 15 residues. The CDR3 nucleotides read TGTGCCATCAGTGGGACCACCGGGGGCACAGATACGCAGTATTTT. Translation: CAISGTTGGTDTQYF.

About this clone itself: An end of the junction does not agree with germline; a read error may underlie this. The J gene is TRBJ1-2, the V gene TRBV9; D unresolved. The CDR3 covers 8 residues. CDR1 SGDLS and CDR2 YYNGEE come from the germline V gene. The CDR3 sequence is CASSPSVF. CDR3 DNA sequence: TGTGCCAGCAGCCCCTCGGTCTTC.

CDR3 sequence: CASTDQGYNEQFF. The DNA for the CDR3 is TGTGCCAGCACCGACCAGGGTTACAATGAGCAGTTCTTC. The J gene is TRBJ2-1, the V gene TRBV9; maybe TRBD1 (5 bases). Germline V gives CDR1 SGDLS, CDR2 YYNGEE. The CDR3 covers 13 residues. Trimming left V 6 bases short and J 4 bases short, with 11 bases between.

J is TRBJ1-2 and V is TRBV6-6, with no clear D. The CDR3 contains 12 residues. The germline V gene has CDR1 MNHNY and CDR2 SVGAGI (reference sequence). V shed 2 bases and J shed 6 bases, with 7 bases lying between them. CDR3 sequence: CASSYPMNGYTF. The DNA of the CDR3 is TGTGCCAGCAGTTACCCTATGAATGGCTACACCTTC.

The chain recombines TRBV7-3 with TRBJ1-1; 8 nucleotides match TRBD1. J gave up 2 bases and V 7 bases, and 6 bases lay outside the gene matches. The germline gives CDR1 SGHTA, CDR2 FQGTGA. This CDR3 is built from 14 residues. The CDR3 DNA follows: TGTGCCAGCACCAGGGGGCGGGGTAACACTGAAGCTTTCTTT. It translates to CASTRGRGNTEAFF.

This chain connects TRBV13 to TRBJ1-1, with 7 bases lining up with TRBD1. Losses at the gene ends were 6 bases for V and 0 bases for J; bases not matched to a gene: 10. The CDR3 length is 16 residues. Looked up from germline, CDR1 is PRHDT and CDR2 is FYEKMQ (reference sequence). The CDR3 loop reads CASRPTGIVLNTEAFF. CDR3 nucleotide sequence: TGTGCCAGCAGACCGACAGGGATCGTGTTGAACACTGAAGCTTTCTTT.

The table lists this clone with a few counts. The chain uses TRBV4-1 and TRBJ1-2; D gene unclear. With 3 bases removed from V and 4 bases from J, the gap between germline ends came to 12 bases. The CDR3 totals 14 residues. CDR1 and CDR2 (germline): MGHRA, YSYEKL. The DNA for the CDR3 is TGCGCCAGCAGCCAGCCGACGGAGATCTATGGCTACACCTTC. Its protein product is CASSQPTEIYGYTF.

The rearrangement uses TRBV28 and TRBJ1-1; 8 nucleotides line up with TRBD1. Germline V gene data show CDR1 as MDHEN and CDR2 as SYDVKM. V lost 5 bases and J lost 1; bases outside the gene matches: 9. The CDR3 is 16 amino acids. CDR3 loop: CASSPILDRANTEAFF. The CDR3 DNA is TGTGCCAGCAGTCCGATCTTGGACAGGGCGAACACTGAAGCTTTCTTT.

V gene TRBV11-2 combines with J gene TRBJ1-1; the D gene is possibly TRBD1 (5 bases). V was cut by 1 base and J by 7 bases, with 16 bases left in between. Germline CDR1 SGHAT, CDR2 FQNNGV. The CDR3 is made up of 15 amino acids. The DNA for the CDR3 is TGTGCCAGCAGCTTAGCCCAGGGAGGGGTCAGTGAAGCTTTCTTT. This sequence encodes CASSLAQGGVSEAFF.

V gene TRBV7-9 combines with J gene TRBJ1-2; D possibly corresponds to TRBD1 (6 bases). The CDR3 spans 14 residues. V was pared by 4 bases and J by 2 bases, with 11 bases between. Germline V gene sequence: CDR1 SEHNR, CDR2 FQNEAQ (reference sequence). CDR3 protein: CASSSGVPNYGYTF. The CDR3, as DNA: TGTGCCAGCAGCTCAGGGGTCCCCAACTATGGCTACACCTTC.

The V and J genes are TRBV5-1 and TRBJ2-1; weak D call: TRBD2 (6 bases). Germline assignment: CDR1 SGHRS and CDR2 YFSETQ. CDR3 length: 15 amino acids. Trimming shortened V by 0 bases and J by 5 bases, and 12 bases separated the two germline ends. This CDR3 reads CASSLGLANHNEQFF. The DNA for the CDR3 is TGCGCCAGCAGCTTGGGCCTAGCGAACCACAATGAGCAGTTCTTC.

The genes are TRBV4-1 and TRBJ2-6, with D possibly TRBD1 on 5 matching bases. V gave up 2 bases and J gave up 2 bases, with 10 bases separating them. The CDR3 sequence is 16 residues long. Germline V gives CDR1 MGHRA, CDR2 YSYEKL. CDR3 region: CASSQPDRPGANVLTF. CDR3 nucleotide sequence: TGCGCCAGCAGCCAACCTGACAGACCTGGGGCCAACGTCCTGACTTTC.

Only one count was recorded for this clone. This CDR3 is CASSRRQGAEAFF. CDR3 bases: TGTGCCAGCAGTCGCAGACAGGGCGCTGAAGCTTTCTTT. This chain links TRBV28 with TRBJ1-1, with 7 nucleotides matching TRBD1. CDR1 and CDR2 (germline): MDHEN, SYDVKM. V shed 5 bases, J shed 6 bases, and the junction held 6 bases outside the gene matches. This CDR3 spans 13 amino acids.

The gene calls are TRBV5-1 and TRBJ2-2; 15 positions agree with TRBD2. The J segment lost 4 bases and the V segment lost 7 bases, leaving 2 bases of the junction unmatched. Germline values: CDR1 SGHRS, CDR2 YFSETQ. The CDR3 runs to 15 residues. The CDR3 DNA sequence: TGCGCCAGCTCGGGACTAGCGGGGGGCACCGGGGAGCTGTTTTTT. This translates into CASSGLAGGTGELFF.

As DNA, the CDR3 is TGCGCCAGCAGCCAAGTTATCCCATGGGGGGTATCTGATCGTGTCGACAATGAGCAGTTCTTC. This codes for CASSQVIPWGVSDRVDNEQFF. This rearrangement joins TRBV4-3 to TRBJ2-1; possible D gene TRBD2, 6 bases. This CDR3 spans 21 amino acids. Germline V gene data show CDR1 as LGHNA and CDR2 as YSLEER. V lost 1 base, J lost 5 bases, and 30 bases lay in between.

The chain has TRBV5-6 and TRBJ2-7; tentative D call: TRBD2 (6 bases). V was clipped by 3 bases and J by 2 bases, with 9 bases between them. The CDR3 spans 13 residues. Germline V CDR1 and CDR2: SGHDT, YYEEEE. The CDR3 DNA sequence: TGTGCCAGCAGCTGGCGGGGAGCCTACGAGCAGTACTTC. This gives the protein CASSWRGAYEQYF.

This clone was observed a single time. The chain couples TRBV4-2 to TRBJ2-5, with TRBD2 identical over 11 bases. The ends lost 3 bases at V and 2 bases at J; junction bases unmatched: 2. The CDR3 sequence is 15 residues long. Germline V gene lookup returns CDR1 LGHNA and CDR2 YNFKEQ. The CDR3 region is CASSQVAGGQETQYF. The DNA for the CDR3 is TGTGCCAGCAGCCAGGTAGCGGGGGGGCAAGAGACCCAGTACTTC.

This clone was seen more than once but under ten times. The genes are TRBV6-5 and TRBJ1-1; D possibly corresponds to TRBD1 (5 bases). V was trimmed by 7 bases and J by 2 bases, leaving 11 bases between them. This CDR3 region has 13 residues. The germline V gene has CDR1 MNHEY and CDR2 SVGAGI. This CDR3 is CASIRGHNTEAFF. The CDR3 nucleotides read TGTGCCAGCATTCGTGGACACAACACTGAAGCTTTCTTT.

The chain uses TRBV6-5 and TRBJ1-1, with 8 bases identical to TRBD1. The length of the CDR3 is 14 residues. V lost 7 bases and J lost 2; bases outside the gene matches: 6. Germline V gene sequence: CDR1 MNHEY, CDR2 SVGAGI. CDR3 sequence reads: CASIQTGGNTEAFF. The DNA of the CDR3 is TGTGCCAGCATTCAAACAGGGGGTAACACTGAAGCTTTCTTT.